This T cell receptor (beta chain) is from a study of early T cells in non-severe SARS-CoV-2 infection. Study context: Sequencing of bulk RNA from unsorted whole blood was done, without chain pairing.

MiXCR, run by TCRdb on the 5' RACE reads, gives a single entry per CDR3 protein. The repertoire includes about 42,000 distinct CDR3 sequences, around 7% of them detected once, and roughly 5% sits in the top ten. This clonotype was recorded a few times. Trimming took off 0 bases at V and 9 bases at J, with 3 bases between the two ends. Germline CDR1 is SGHRS and CDR2 is YFSETQ. This CDR3 spans 11 amino acids. The source of this sequence is an adult who was a healthcare worker with PCR-confirmed SARS-CoV-2 infection or an uninfected control (not recorded which). J is TRBJ2-2 and V is TRBV5-1; D gene ambiguous. Specimen: whole blood. The CDR3 bases are TGCGCCAGCAGCTTGGCCTGGGAGCTGTTTTTT. Its protein is CASSLAWELFF.